In this sample, the clone carrying this TCR beta chain turned up a few times. Antigen unknown. This entry belongs to a study of beta chain features in type 1 diabetes. Study-wide results and limits: The VDJ junctions of type 1 diabetes patients carried fewer insertions and more deletions.

CDR3 size: 16 residues. The study reverse transcribed the entire isolated RNA, so it sequenced expressed TCRB transcripts. Sequenced by immunoSEQ multiplex PCR; TCRdb stores in-frame clones only, minus some. In the table there are some 360,000 clones, around a fifth of which are singletons. The sample consisted of naive CD4+ T cells from blood. This sequence originates from a woman between 18 and 30 years old in good health. This sequence joins TRBV12-2 and TRBJ1-1. TRBV12-2 corresponds to a pseudogene. The CDR3 coding sequence is TGTGCAAGTCGCTTGGCTGGGGGGAAGGAGACCTCAGAGGCTTTCTTT. Protein: CASRLAGGKETSEAFF.